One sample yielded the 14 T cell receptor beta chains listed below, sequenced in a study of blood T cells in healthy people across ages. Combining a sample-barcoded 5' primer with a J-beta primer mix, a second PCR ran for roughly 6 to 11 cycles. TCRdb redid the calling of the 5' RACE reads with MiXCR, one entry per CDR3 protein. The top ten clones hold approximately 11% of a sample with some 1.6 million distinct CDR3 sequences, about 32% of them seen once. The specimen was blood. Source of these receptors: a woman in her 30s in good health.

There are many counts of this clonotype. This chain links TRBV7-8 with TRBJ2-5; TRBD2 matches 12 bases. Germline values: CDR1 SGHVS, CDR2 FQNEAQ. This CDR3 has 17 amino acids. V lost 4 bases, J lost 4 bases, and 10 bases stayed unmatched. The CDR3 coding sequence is TGTGCCAGCAGCTCGGGACTAGCGGGTCCGCGGGGAGAGACCCAGTACTTC. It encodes CASSSGLAGPRGETQYF.

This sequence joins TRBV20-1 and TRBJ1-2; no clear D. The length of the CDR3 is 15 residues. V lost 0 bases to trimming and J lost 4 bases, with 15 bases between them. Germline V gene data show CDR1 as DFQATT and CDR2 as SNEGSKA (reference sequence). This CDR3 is CSARDGAGVLYGYTF. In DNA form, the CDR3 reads TGCAGTGCTAGAGATGGCGCAGGCGTCCTCTATGGCTACACCTTC.

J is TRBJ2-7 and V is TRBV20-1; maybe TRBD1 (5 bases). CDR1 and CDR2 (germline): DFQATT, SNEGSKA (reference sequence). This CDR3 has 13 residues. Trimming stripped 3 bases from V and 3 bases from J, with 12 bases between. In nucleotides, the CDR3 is TGCAGTGCTAGTCCCGACAGCCTCTACGAGCAGTACTTC. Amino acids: CSASPDSLYEQYF.

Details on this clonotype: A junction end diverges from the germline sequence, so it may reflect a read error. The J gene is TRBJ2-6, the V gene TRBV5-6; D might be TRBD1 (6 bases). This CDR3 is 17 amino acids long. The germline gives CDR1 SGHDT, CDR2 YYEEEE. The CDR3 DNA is TGTGCCAGCAGCCCGAGGCCCAGGGGCGCTGGGGCCAACGTCCGGACTTTC. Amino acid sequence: CASSPRPRGAGANVRTF.

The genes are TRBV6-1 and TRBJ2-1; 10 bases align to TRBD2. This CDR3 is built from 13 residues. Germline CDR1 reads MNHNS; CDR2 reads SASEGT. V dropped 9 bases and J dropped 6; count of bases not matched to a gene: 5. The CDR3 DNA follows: TGTGCCAGTGAGCGGGGGGGCTCCAATGAGCAGTTCTTC. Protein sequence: CASERGGSNEQFF.

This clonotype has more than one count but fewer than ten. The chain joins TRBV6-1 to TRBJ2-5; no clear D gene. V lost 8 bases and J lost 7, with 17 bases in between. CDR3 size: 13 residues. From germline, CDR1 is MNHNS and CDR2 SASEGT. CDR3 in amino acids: CASGVQRVGTQYF. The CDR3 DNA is TGTGCCAGCGGGGTCCAGCGAGTGGGGACCCAGTACTTC.

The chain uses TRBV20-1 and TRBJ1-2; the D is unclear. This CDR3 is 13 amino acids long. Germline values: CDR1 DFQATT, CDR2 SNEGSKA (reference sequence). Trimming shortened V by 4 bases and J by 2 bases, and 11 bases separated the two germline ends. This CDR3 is CSAKGSRNYGYTF. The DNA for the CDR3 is TGCAGTGCTAAGGGTAGCAGAAACTATGGCTACACCTTC.

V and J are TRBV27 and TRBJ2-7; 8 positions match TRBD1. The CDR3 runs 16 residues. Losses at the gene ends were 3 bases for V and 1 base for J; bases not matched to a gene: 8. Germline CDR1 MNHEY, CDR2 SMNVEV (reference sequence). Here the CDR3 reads CASSFAGQALSYEQYF. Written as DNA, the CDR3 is TGTGCCAGCAGTTTTGCGGGACAGGCTCTTTCCTACGAGCAGTACTTC.

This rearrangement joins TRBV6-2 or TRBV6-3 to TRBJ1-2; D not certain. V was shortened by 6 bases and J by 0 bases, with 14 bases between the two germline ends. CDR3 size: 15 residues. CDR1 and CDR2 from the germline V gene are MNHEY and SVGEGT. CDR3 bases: TGTGCCAGCAGACCTGTATCCAGCGCTAACTATGGCTACACCTTC. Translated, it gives CASRPVSSANYGYTF.

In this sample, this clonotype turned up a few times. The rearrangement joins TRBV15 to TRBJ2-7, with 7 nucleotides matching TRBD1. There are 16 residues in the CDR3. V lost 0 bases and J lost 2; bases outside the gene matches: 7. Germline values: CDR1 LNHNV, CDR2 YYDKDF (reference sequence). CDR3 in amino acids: CATSRDIGQGAYEQYF. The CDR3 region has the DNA TGTGCCACCAGCAGAGATATCGGGCAGGGGGCCTACGAGCAGTACTTC. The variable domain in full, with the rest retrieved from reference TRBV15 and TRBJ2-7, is DAMVIQNPRYQVTQFGKPVTLSCSQTLNHNVMYWYQQKSSQAPKLLFHYYDKDFNNEADTPDNFQSRRPNTSFCFLDIRSPGLGDTAMYLCATSRDIGQGAYEQYFGPGTRLTVT.

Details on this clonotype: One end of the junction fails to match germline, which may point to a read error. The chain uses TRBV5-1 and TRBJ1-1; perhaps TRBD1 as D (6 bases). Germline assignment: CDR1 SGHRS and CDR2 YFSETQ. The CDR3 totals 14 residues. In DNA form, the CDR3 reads TGCGCCAGCAGCATACAGGGTTGGAACACTGGAGCTTTCTTT. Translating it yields CASSIQGWNTGAFF.

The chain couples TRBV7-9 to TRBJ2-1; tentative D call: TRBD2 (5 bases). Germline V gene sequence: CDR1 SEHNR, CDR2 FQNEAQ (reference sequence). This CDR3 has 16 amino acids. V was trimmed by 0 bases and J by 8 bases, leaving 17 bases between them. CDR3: CASSLALLALVDEQFF. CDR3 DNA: TGTGCCAGCAGCTTAGCGCTTCTAGCACTGGTGGATGAGCAGTTCTTC.

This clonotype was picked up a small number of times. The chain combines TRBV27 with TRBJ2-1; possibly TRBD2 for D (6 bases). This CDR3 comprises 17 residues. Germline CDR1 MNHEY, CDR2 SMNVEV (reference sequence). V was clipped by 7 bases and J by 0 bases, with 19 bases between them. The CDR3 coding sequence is TGTGCCAGCACCCCAAGCTCGGGGGACCTCTCCTACAATGAGCAGTTCTTC. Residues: CASTPSSGDLSYNEQFF.

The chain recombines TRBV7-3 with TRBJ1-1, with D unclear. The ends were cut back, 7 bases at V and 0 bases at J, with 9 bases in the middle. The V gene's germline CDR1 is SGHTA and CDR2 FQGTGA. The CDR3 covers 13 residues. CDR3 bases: TGTGCCAGCATGGCGGAGATGAACACTGAAGCTTTCTTT. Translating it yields CASMAEMNTEAFF.